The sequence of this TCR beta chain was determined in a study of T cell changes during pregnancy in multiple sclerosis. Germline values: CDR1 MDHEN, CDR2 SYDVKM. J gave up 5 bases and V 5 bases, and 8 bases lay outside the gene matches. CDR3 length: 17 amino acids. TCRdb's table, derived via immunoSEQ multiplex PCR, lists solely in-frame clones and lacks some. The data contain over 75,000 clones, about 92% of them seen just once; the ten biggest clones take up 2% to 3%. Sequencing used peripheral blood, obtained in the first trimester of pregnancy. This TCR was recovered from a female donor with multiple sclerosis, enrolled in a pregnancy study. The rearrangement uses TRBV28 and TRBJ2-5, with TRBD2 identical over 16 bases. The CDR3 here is CASSPGTSGRAGETQYF. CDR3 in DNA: TGTGCCAGCAGTCCCGGGACTAGCGGGAGGGCCGGGGAGACCCAGTACTTC.